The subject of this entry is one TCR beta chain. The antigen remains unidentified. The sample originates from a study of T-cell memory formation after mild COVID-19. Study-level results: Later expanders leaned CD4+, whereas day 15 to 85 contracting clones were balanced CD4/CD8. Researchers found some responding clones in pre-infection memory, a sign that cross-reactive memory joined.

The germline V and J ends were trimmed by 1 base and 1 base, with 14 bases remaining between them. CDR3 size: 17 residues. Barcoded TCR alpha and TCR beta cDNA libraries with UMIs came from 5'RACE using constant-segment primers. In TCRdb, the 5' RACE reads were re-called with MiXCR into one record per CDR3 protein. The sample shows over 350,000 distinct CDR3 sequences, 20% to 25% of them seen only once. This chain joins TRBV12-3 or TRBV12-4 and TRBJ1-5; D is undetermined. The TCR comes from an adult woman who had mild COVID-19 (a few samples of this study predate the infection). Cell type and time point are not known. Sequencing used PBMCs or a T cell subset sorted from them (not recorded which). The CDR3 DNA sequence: TGTGCCAGCAGTTTAGGTCCTGTGGTAGAGAGCAATCAGCCCCAGCATTTT. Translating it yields CASSLGPVVESNQPQHF.